This T cell receptor beta chain was sequenced for a study of regulatory T cells in long-lasting Graves disease. Time point indicated: newly diagnosed GD, antithyroid drugs for less than 3 months. PBMC RNA served as the TCR library source. The TCR beta library used iRepertoire HTBI primers with Arm-PCR amplification of CDR3. TCRdb ran MiXCR on the multiplex PCR reads and lists one entry per CDR3 protein. There are some 450,000 distinct CDR3 sequences in the sample; less than 20% occur only once, and 9.5% to 12% lies in the top ten. Trimming shortened V by 5 bases and J by 4 bases, and 11 bases separated the two germline ends. This CDR3 contains 13 residues. Germline V gene data show CDR1 as SGHAT and CDR2 as FQNNGV. This sample also appeared in a second study, on T cells in Graves' hyperthyroidism and ophthalmopathy. As reported in that work: Exclusion followed for patients with uncontrolled infection, other autoimmune disease, pregnancy or lactation. HTBI primers were the set used in a first-round RT-PCR of the TCR CDR3.

The material was peripheral blood mononuclear cells (PBMCs), obtained at new diagnosis, from a patient treated with antithyroid drugs. The J gene is TRBJ2-5, the V gene TRBV11-2; D might be TRBD2 (6 bases). This receptor was identified in a woman aged 30 to 39 with Graves disease. Written as DNA, the CDR3 is TGTGCCAGCAGCCAGGGACTGCTAGAGACCCAGTACTTC. Translation: CASSQGLLETQYF. The variable domain in full, completed from reference TRBV11-2 and TRBJ2-5, reads EAGVAQSPRYKIIEKRQSVAFWCNPISGHATLYWYQQILGQGPKLLIQFQNNGVVDDSQLPKDRFSAERLKGVDSTLKIQPAKLEDSAVYLCASSQGLLETQYFGPGTRLLVL.